These 17 T cell receptor beta chains came from one sample sequenced in a study of shared clonotypes between healthy human individuals. The assay was immunoSEQ multiplex PCR, and TCRdb's table has in-frame clones only and misses some. In the table there are some 2.1 million clones, 95% of which are singletons. Sequences were obtained from naive CD4+ T cells sorted from blood. The subset was: CD45RA+ positively selected. Receptors originate from a young man in good health.

This chain joins TRBV4-1 and TRBJ1-6, with D possibly matching TRBD1 (5 bases). CDR1 and CDR2 (germline): MGHRA, YSYEKL. The CDR3 extends over 19 amino acids. V lost 5 bases, J lost 1 base, and 21 bases lay in between. CDR3 nucleotide sequence: TGCGCCAGCAGCTATACTTCCAGCGGTGGGGCTTCCTATAATTCACCCCTCCACTTT. It codes for CASSYTSSGGASYNSPLHF.

V gene TRBV5-6 combines with J gene TRBJ2-7; tentative D call: TRBD1 (7 bases). V gave up 0 bases and J gave up 0 bases, with 16 bases separating them. The CDR3 runs to 17 residues. CDR1 is SGHDT and CDR2 is YYEEEE in the germline V gene. The CDR3 loop is CASSLAKLRDSSYEQYF. Written as DNA, the CDR3 is TGTGCCAGCAGCTTGGCCAAATTGCGGGACAGCTCCTACGAGCAGTACTTC. Full variable domain (rest looked up from reference TRBV5-6 and TRBJ2-7): DAGVTQSPTHLIKTRGQQVTLRCSPKSGHDTVSWYQQALGQGPQFIFQYYEEEERQRGNFPDRFSGHQFPNYSSELNVNALLLGDSALYLCASSLAKLRDSSYEQYFGPGTRLTVT.

The gene calls are TRBV2 and TRBJ2-5; 7 positions agree with TRBD2. The CDR3 extends over 15 amino acids. CDR1 and CDR2 (germline): SNHLY, FYNNEI. Unmatched junction bases numbered 8, after V lost 3 bases and J lost 4 bases. DNA for the CDR3: TGTGCCAGCAGTGACAGCGGGGCGGTTGGAGAGACCCAGTACTTC. Its protein product is CASSDSGAVGETQYF.

For this clone: Compared with germline, one end of the junction differs, possibly owing to a read error. This sequence joins TRBV5-1 and TRBJ2-5, with TRBD2 matching over 8 bases. The CDR3 totals 14 residues. CDR1 is SGHRS and CDR2 is YFSETQ in the germline V gene. The CDR3 is CATSGGHGQETQYF. CDR3 DNA sequence: TGCGCCACCAGCGGGGGCCATGGCCAAGAGACCCAGTACTTC.

The rearrangement joins TRBV14 to TRBJ2-2; D is undetermined. Germline values: CDR1 SGHDN, CDR2 FVKESK. V dropped 0 bases and J dropped 0 bases, with 8 bases sitting between them. This CDR3 is built from 16 residues. For the CDR3, the DNA is TGTGCCAGCAGCCAAGATGCCCCTACGAACACCGGGGAGCTGTTTTTT. This gives the protein CASSQDAPTNTGELFF.

The rearrangement uses TRBV5-1 and TRBJ2-1, with TRBD2 matching over 12 bases. The germline V gene has CDR1 SGHRS and CDR2 YFSETQ. Unmatched junction bases numbered 10, after V lost 4 bases and J lost 5 bases. The CDR3 is 17 residues long. The CDR3 DNA is TGCGCCAGCAGCGTACTAGCGGGAGGCCCCTTTAACAATGAGCAGTTCTTC. Its translation is CASSVLAGGPFNNEQFF.

The CDR3 DNA reads TGTGCCAGCAGCCCTGGACAGGGGGAGAGGTACTATGGCTACACCTTC. Translation: CASSPGQGERYYGYTF. The chain links TRBV5-4 to TRBJ1-2; 10 positions agree with TRBD1. This CDR3 is 16 amino acids long. Unmatched junction bases numbered 9, after V lost 4 bases and J lost 3 bases. The germline CDR1 and CDR2 sequences are SGHNT and YYREEE (reference sequence).

The chain joins TRBV5-4 to TRBJ1-5; TRBD1 is a possible D gene (5 bases). The V end was cut by 2 bases, the J end by 3 bases, with 12 bases between. The CDR3 totals 15 residues. Germline V lookup: CDR1 SGHNT, CDR2 YYREEE (reference sequence). The DNA for the CDR3 is TGTGCCAGCAGCTTTGGGGGGGAAATCAATCAGCCCCAGCATTTT. Translation: CASSFGGEINQPQHF.

V and J are TRBV7-2 and TRBJ2-1, with D uncertain. Germline V gene sequence: CDR1 SGHTA, CDR2 FQGNSA. Trimming stripped 5 bases from V and 3 bases from J, with 2 bases between. The CDR3 extends over 11 amino acids. The CDR3 reads CASSDYNEQFF. CDR3 DNA sequence: TGTGCCAGCAGCGACTACAATGAGCAGTTCTTC.

To note about this clone: The same CDR3 can be traced to other DNA sequences in this sample. The V and J genes are TRBV18 and TRBJ2-7; 12 nucleotides line up with TRBD1. CDR1 is KGHSH and CDR2 is LQKENI in the germline V gene. This CDR3 has 14 residues. After removal of 5 bases from V and 7 bases from J, the junction contained 6 bases not matched to a gene. The CDR3 reads CASSSGQGAREQYF. The CDR3 region has the DNA TGTGCCAGCTCATCGGGACAGGGGGCGCGGGAGCAGTACTTC.

This sequence joins TRBV6-5 and TRBJ2-1, with D uncertain. Trimming cost V 0 bases and J 2 bases, with 5 bases left between them. The germline CDR1 and CDR2 sequences are MNHEY and SVGAGI. This CDR3 has 14 residues. CDR3 region: CASSYSSTYNEQFF. The CDR3 coding sequence is TGTGCCAGCAGTTACTCTTCGACCTACAATGAGCAGTTCTTC.

J is TRBJ2-7 and V is TRBV28; D is possibly TRBD2 (6 bases). Germline CDR1 MDHEN, CDR2 SYDVKM. This CDR3 is 13 amino acids long. Deletions cut 10 bases from V and 6 bases from J, with 19 bases between. CDR3 in DNA: TGTGCCACCAGACGGGGGAAGGGAGGCGAGCAGTACTTC. Translating it yields CATRRGKGGEQYF.

The J gene is TRBJ2-7, the V gene TRBV19; 8 bases align to TRBD2. Germline V gene lookup returns CDR1 LNHDA and CDR2 SQIVND (reference sequence). The CDR3 runs to 15 residues. V lost 5 bases, J lost 0 bases, and 6 bases stayed unmatched. The CDR3 is CASSAERGPSYEQYF. CDR3 DNA sequence: TGTGCCAGTAGTGCGGAGCGGGGGCCCTCCTACGAGCAGTACTTC.

This clone was detected only once. This chain links TRBV27 with TRBJ1-2; D remains ambiguous. Germline loops: CDR1 MNHEY, CDR2 SMNVEV (reference sequence). The V end was cut by 3 bases, the J end by 1 base, with 12 bases between. This CDR3 is built from 15 residues. DNA for the CDR3: TGTGCCAGCAGTTTCTTGGACCGACTTAACTATGGCTACACCTTC. This gives the protein CASSFLDRLNYGYTF.

Comments on this clone: It may be a read error: a sequence one base away is much more abundant. The rearrangement links TRBV5-5 to TRBJ1-1; 9 nucleotides match TRBD1. Per germline, CDR1 SGHKS and CDR2 YYEKEE (reference sequence). The CDR3 runs 14 residues. With 4 bases clipped from V and 1 base from J, the junction kept 2 bases outside the gene matches. The CDR3 bases are TGTGCCAGCAGCATACAGGGGGCGAACACTGAAGCTTTCTTT. This gives the protein CASSIQGANTEAFF.

The chain employs TRBV5-1 and TRBJ2-7, with 7 bases aligning to TRBD1. V gave up 1 base and J gave up 0 bases; unmatched junction bases: 7. Germline V gene data show CDR1 as SGHRS and CDR2 as YFSETQ. The CDR3 length is 16 residues. The CDR3 DNA is TGCGCCAGCAGCTTGAGGGACAGAGGGTTCTCCTACGAGCAGTACTTC. This gives the protein CASSLRDRGFSYEQYF. Full variable domain (missing parts from reference TRBV5-1 and TRBJ2-7): KAGVTQTPRYLIKTRGQQVTLSCSPISGHRSVSWYQQTPGQGLQFLFEYFSETQRNKGNFPGRFSGRQFSNSRSEMNVSTLELGDSALYLCASSLRDRGFSYEQYFGPGTRLTVT.

Note on this clone: A much larger clone sits a single nucleotide away, making a read error possible. The rearrangement uses TRBV5-6 and TRBJ2-7, with no clear D. Between the trimmed V and J ends, which lost 4 bases and 3 bases, there was a span of 5 bases. This CDR3 comprises 11 residues. Germline V gives CDR1 SGHDT, CDR2 YYEEEE. The CDR3 loop is CASSLNYEQYF. The CDR3, as DNA: TGTGCCAGCAGCCTAAACTACGAGCAGTACTTC.